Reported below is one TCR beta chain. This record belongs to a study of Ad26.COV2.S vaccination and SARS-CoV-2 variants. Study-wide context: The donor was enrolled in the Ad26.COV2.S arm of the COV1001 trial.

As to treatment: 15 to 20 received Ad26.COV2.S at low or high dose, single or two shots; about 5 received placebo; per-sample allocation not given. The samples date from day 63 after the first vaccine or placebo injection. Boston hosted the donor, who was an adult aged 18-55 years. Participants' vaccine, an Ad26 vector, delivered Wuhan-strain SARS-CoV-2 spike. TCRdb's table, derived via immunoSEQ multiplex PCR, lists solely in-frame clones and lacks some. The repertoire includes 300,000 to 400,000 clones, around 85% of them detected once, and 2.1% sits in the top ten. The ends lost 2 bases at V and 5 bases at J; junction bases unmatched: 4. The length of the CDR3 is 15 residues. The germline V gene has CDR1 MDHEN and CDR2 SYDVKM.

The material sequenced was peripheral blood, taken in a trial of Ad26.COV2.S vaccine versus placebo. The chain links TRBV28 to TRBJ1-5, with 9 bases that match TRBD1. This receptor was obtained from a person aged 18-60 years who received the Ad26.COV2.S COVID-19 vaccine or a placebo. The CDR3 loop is CASSLGDRVYQPQHF. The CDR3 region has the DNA TGTGCCAGCAGTTTAGGGGACAGGGTCTATCAGCCCCAGCATTTT.